A single sample is the source of the 26 T cell receptor beta chains below, sequenced in a study of PD-1 blockade in classical Hodgkin lymphoma. Sequencing used immunoSEQ multiplex PCR; TCRdb keeps in-frame clones, though not all of them. The sample has over 85,000 clones, 93% seen once. Time point in this sample: cycle 4 day 1 (C4D1), after less than 7 weeks of nivolumab. Every one of the patients relapsed after autologous stem cell transplantation (brentuximab vedotin exposure was variable). The sequencing here drew on peripheral blood mononuclear cells (PBMCs), taken before the fourth cycle of nivolumab. Source of these receptors: a human donor with classical Hodgkin lymphoma.

The chain recombines TRBV10-3 with TRBJ2-5, with no clear D. The CDR3 totals 12 residues. Looked up from germline, CDR1 is ENHRY and CDR2 is SYGVKD. Deletions cut 8 bases from V and 1 base from J, with 8 bases between. The DNA of the CDR3 is TGTGCCATCTCGTACAGCCAAGAGACCCAGTACTTC. This gives the protein CAISYSQETQYF.

The chain employs TRBV13 and TRBJ2-1; a weak D match, TRBD2 (6 bases). The V end was cut by 2 bases, the J end by 1 base, with 24 bases between. The CDR3 has 20 amino acids. Germline CDR1 and CDR2: PRHDT and FYEKMQ (reference sequence). DNA of the CDR3: TGTGCCAGCAGCTTATTTTATTCATTTTCTGGACGGGGGTCCTACAATGAGCAGTTCTTC. Translated, it gives CASSLFYSFSGRGSYNEQFF.

This chain connects TRBV9 to TRBJ2-2, with D hard to call. This CDR3 comprises 12 residues. Germline V gives CDR1 SGDLS, CDR2 YYNGEE. Trimming shortened V by 3 bases and J by 7 bases, and 7 bases separated the two germline ends. CDR3: CASSERIGELFF. The CDR3 region has the DNA TGTGCCAGCAGCGAGAGAATCGGGGAGCTGTTTTTT.

V and J are TRBV28 and TRBJ2-5; 7 positions agree with TRBD1. Germline CDR1 MDHEN, CDR2 SYDVKM. This CDR3 contains 15 residues. J lost 2 bases, V lost 4 bases, and 7 bases had no gene match. The chain's CDR3 is CASSSRRDSQETQYF. The CDR3 DNA reads as TGTGCCAGCAGTTCTCGCCGGGACAGTCAAGAGACCCAGTACTTC.

V gene TRBV19 combines with J gene TRBJ1-5; the D gene is possibly TRBD1 (6 bases). Germline-derived CDR1 and CDR2 are LNHDA and SQIVND (reference sequence). The CDR3 spans 14 residues. Trimming pared 6 bases from V and 6 bases from J, leaving 15 bases between. CDR3 nucleotides: TGTGCCAGTAGCATCAGGGGTCCCATTCAGCCCCAGCATTTT. Protein: CASSIRGPIQPQHF.

The CDR3 here is CASSVDAMGQGNSQYF. CDR3 coding DNA: TGTGCCAGCAGCGTAGATGCTATGGGACAGGGTAATTCCCAGTACTTC. The chain has TRBV9 and TRBJ2-5, with TRBD1 matching 9 bases. This CDR3 contains 16 residues. The J segment lost 9 bases and the V segment lost 0 bases, leaving 12 bases of the junction unmatched. The germline CDR1 and CDR2 sequences are SGDLS and YYNGEE.

The chain uses TRBV6-5 and TRBJ1-1; TRBD1 aligns across 10 bases. CDR3 length: 14 residues. J gave up 7 bases and V 0 bases, and 2 bases lay outside the gene matches. CDR1 is MNHEY, CDR2 SVGAGI, per germline. For the CDR3, the DNA is TGTGCCAGCAGTTACTCAGGGACAGGGGTTGAAGCTTTCTTT. Its protein product is CASSYSGTGVEAFF.

The CDR3 region has the DNA TGCGCCAGCAGCCTGGGACAAAGCTCCTACAATGAGCAGTTCTTC. Translating it yields CASSLGQSSYNEQFF. V and J are TRBV5-1 and TRBJ2-1; tentative D call: TRBD1 (6 bases). CDR1 SGHRS and CDR2 YFSETQ come from the germline V gene. The CDR3 runs to 15 residues. The ends were cut back, 4 bases at V and 0 bases at J, with 11 bases in the middle.

The CDR3 loop is CASSEYREVGLQPQHF. The CDR3 nucleotides read TGTGCCAGCAGTGAATACAGGGAAGTCGGCTTGCAGCCCCAGCATTTT. This chain joins TRBV6-1 and TRBJ1-5, with D possibly matching TRBD1 (6 bases). V was pared by 2 bases and J by 7 bases, with 18 bases between. CDR3 length: 16 residues. Per germline, CDR1 MNHNS and CDR2 SASEGT.

This rearrangement joins TRBV7-9 to TRBJ2-1; D remains unclear. V lost 4 bases, J lost 8 bases, and 9 bases lay in between. This CDR3 region has 12 residues. The germline V gene encodes CDR1 SEHNR and CDR2 FQNEAQ (reference sequence). CDR3 region: CASSSPGYEQFF. The CDR3 DNA reads TGTGCCAGCAGCTCCCCAGGCTATGAGCAGTTCTTC.

The J gene is TRBJ1-1, the V gene TRBV4-1; 9 nucleotides align to TRBD1. The CDR3 sequence is 18 residues long. Trimming removed 1 base from V and 3 bases from J; junction bases left unmatched: 12. Per the germline V gene, CDR1 is MGHRA and CDR2 is YSYEKL. The CDR3 DNA is TGCGCCAGCAGCCAAGCCGGGACAGGGAGACGACTGCACACTGAAGCTTTCTTT. Translating gives CASSQAGTGRRLHTEAFF.

This rearrangement joins TRBV5-4 to TRBJ1-1; D possibly corresponds to TRBD1 (5 bases). CDR1 is SGHNT, CDR2 YYREEE, per germline (reference sequence). The V end lost 0 bases, the J end lost 2 bases, and 17 bases lay between the germline ends. The CDR3 length is 17 residues. The CDR3 loop is CASSLGIGALLNTEAFF. CDR3 DNA: TGTGCCAGCAGCTTGGGTATAGGGGCCCTCCTTAACACTGAAGCTTTCTTT.

This sequence joins TRBV19 and TRBJ1-3; the D is unclear. V was cut by 3 bases and J by 5 bases, with 17 bases left in between. Per the germline V gene, CDR1 is LNHDA and CDR2 is SQIVND (reference sequence). This CDR3 contains 16 residues. The CDR3 coding sequence is TGTGCCAGTAGTATCTCCTACCCTTTTTCTCGAAACACCATATATTTT. Its protein product is CASSISYPFSRNTIYF.

The chain recombines TRBV9 with TRBJ1-5; the D is unclear. V was pared by 1 base and J by 3 bases, with 5 bases between. Germline values: CDR1 SGDLS, CDR2 YYNGEE. The CDR3 is made up of 13 amino acids. The CDR3 loop is CASSVSINQPQHF. CDR3 bases: TGTGCCAGCAGCGTAAGTATCAATCAGCCCCAGCATTTT.

The chain couples TRBV5-1 to TRBJ2-6, with D perhaps TRBD2 (6 bases). Trimming removed 4 bases from V and 0 bases from J, with 14 bases in between. The CDR3 spans 17 residues. Germline assignment: CDR1 SGHRS and CDR2 YFSETQ. The CDR3 spells CASSPTARGSGANVLTF. For the CDR3, the DNA is TGCGCCAGCAGCCCGACAGCGCGGGGCTCTGGGGCCAACGTCCTGACTTTC.

The J gene is TRBJ2-2, the V gene TRBV5-1; TRBD2 agrees at 11 bases. Germline V CDR1 and CDR2: SGHRS, YFSETQ. The J segment lost 4 bases and the V segment lost 2 bases, leaving 4 bases of the junction unmatched. There are 16 residues in the CDR3. CDR3 sequence reads: CASSFTSGRGTGELFF. Written as DNA, the CDR3 is TGCGCCAGCAGCTTCACTAGCGGGAGAGGCACCGGGGAGCTGTTTTTT. The full variable domain, rest sourced from reference TRBV5-1 and TRBJ2-2, is KAGVTQTPRYLIKTRGQQVTLSCSPISGHRSVSWYQQTPGQGLQFLFEYFSETQRNKGNFPGRFSGRQFSNSRSEMNVSTLELGDSALYLCASSFTSGRGTGELFFGEGSRLTVL.

The V gene is TRBV27, the J gene TRBJ1-2; 7 nucleotides align to TRBD1. Germline CDR1 MNHEY, CDR2 SMNVEV (reference sequence). CDR3 length: 14 residues. V shed 5 bases, J shed 4 bases, and the junction held 7 bases outside the gene matches. CDR3 protein: CASSPWTGVYGYTF. The CDR3 region has the DNA TGTGCCAGCAGTCCATGGACAGGCGTCTATGGCTACACCTTC.

The chain is built from TRBV28 and TRBJ2-1, with D possibly being TRBD1 (5 bases). V dropped 5 bases and J dropped 2 bases, with 13 bases sitting between them. This CDR3 comprises 15 residues. Germline values: CDR1 MDHEN, CDR2 SYDVKM. The chain's CDR3 is CASSDRQTPYNEQFF. For the CDR3, the DNA is TGTGCCAGCAGTGACAGACAGACCCCCTACAATGAGCAGTTCTTC.

The V call is TRBV7-2, the J call TRBJ2-3, with D possibly TRBD2 on 6 matching bases. Germline assignment: CDR1 SGHTA and CDR2 FQGNSA. Between the trimmed V and J ends, which lost 1 base and 8 bases, there was a span of 13 bases. This CDR3 spans 14 amino acids. Here the CDR3 reads CASSLERAGGTQYF. The CDR3 nucleotides are TGTGCCAGCAGCTTAGAGCGGGCCGGGGGTACGCAGTATTTT.

The gene calls are TRBV11-2 and TRBJ2-7, with D tentatively TRBD2 (6 bases). The CDR3 is 13 amino acids. Between the trimmed V and J ends, which lost 5 bases and 1 base, there was a span of 9 bases. In germline, CDR1 is SGHAT, CDR2 FQNNGV. CDR3 protein: CASSRGGSYEQYF. The CDR3 region has the DNA TGTGCCAGCAGCCGCGGAGGGTCCTACGAGCAGTACTTC.

The rearrangement links TRBV28 to TRBJ2-2; perhaps TRBD1 as D (5 bases). V was cut by 1 base and J by 5 bases, with 32 bases left in between. Germline-derived CDR1 and CDR2 are MDHEN and SYDVKM. This CDR3 contains 22 residues. The CDR3, as DNA: TGTGCCAGCAGTTTATCTTCAAGTTCCCTCGGGCAGGGCCCACTTTTAACCGGGGAGCTGTTTTTT. Translation: CASSLSSSSLGQGPLLTGELFF.

The chain links TRBV7-2 to TRBJ1-4; D remains ambiguous. Between the trimmed V and J ends, which lost 1 base and 10 bases, there was a span of 16 bases. The germline CDR1 and CDR2 sequences are SGHTA and FQGNSA. The CDR3 runs to 15 residues. The CDR3 region has the DNA TGTGCCAGCAGCTTAGGAGGCTCGCTTGCAGGAAAACTGTTTTTT. Protein product: CASSLGGSLAGKLFF.

The CDR3 nucleotides read TGTGCCTGGAGGGCCAGTCACACTGGAAACACCATATATTTT. Protein: CAWRASHTGNTIYF. This sequence joins TRBV30 and TRBJ1-3; no clear D. There are 14 residues in the CDR3. The V end was cut by 3 bases, the J end by 2 bases, with 11 bases between. CDR1 and CDR2 (germline): GTSNPN, SVGIG (reference sequence).

The V call is TRBV5-3, the J call TRBJ2-1, with 7 bases matching TRBD2. TRBV5-3 is an open reading frame whose function is uncertain. The CDR3 is 16 residues long. J lost 1 base, V lost 2 bases, and 6 bases had no gene match. CDR3 DNA: TGTGCCAGAAGCTTCTACCCGGGACTATCCTACAATGAGCAGTTCTTC. As protein: CARSFYPGLSYNEQFF.

This chain joins TRBV7-9 and TRBJ1-4; 7 bases match TRBD1. Germline-derived CDR1 and CDR2 are SEHNR and FQNEAQ (reference sequence). The V gene end was trimmed by 5 bases and the J gene end by 8 bases; junction bases not matched to a gene: 2. The CDR3 extends over 12 amino acids. The CDR3, as DNA: TGTGCCAGCAGCGTGGGACAGGAAAAACTGTTTTTT. It yields the protein CASSVGQEKLFF.

The chain is built from TRBV5-1 and TRBJ2-2; D possibly corresponds to TRBD2 (6 bases). CDR3 length equals 14 residues. From germline, CDR1 is SGHRS and CDR2 YFSETQ. V gave up 0 bases and J gave up 5 bases, with 8 bases separating them. The CDR3 reads CASSLAGTTGELFF. CDR3 sequence (DNA): TGCGCCAGCAGCTTGGCGGGGACTACCGGGGAGCTGTTTTTT. Full variable domain (rest looked up from reference TRBV5-1 and TRBJ2-2): KAGVTQTPRYLIKTRGQQVTLSCSPISGHRSVSWYQQTPGQGLQFLFEYFSETQRNKGNFPGRFSGRQFSNSRSEMNVSTLELGDSALYLCASSLAGTTGELFFGEGSRLTVL.